Given below is one TCR beta chain in context. The antigen is not known. V lost 0 bases, J lost 4 bases, and 2 bases stayed unmatched. Germline V gene data show CDR1 as MNHEY and CDR2 as SVGAGI. The CDR3 totals 14 residues. This specimen belongs to a study of CD8 T cells in ankylosing spondylitis. Regarding the study as a whole: Fewer than 10 highly homologous variants made up a TCR beta motif that seemed to typify ankylosing spondylitis blood. According to the report, clones linked to the disease were significantly enriched in matched synovial fluid samples taken from ankylosing spondylitis patients. Some motif variants had been reported before (in reactive arthritis synovial fluid and blood).

Libraries for TCR beta were made by quantitative 5'-RACE with molecular barcodes. TCRdb reanalysed the 5' RACE reads using MiXCR and keeps one entry per CDR3 protein. The sample consists of 250,000 to 300,000 distinct CDR3 sequences, 20% of them appearing once. The sequenced sample consisted of blood, either unsorted or a sorted T cell fraction (not recorded which). The source of this sequence is a male donor with ankylosing spondylitis or in good health (not recorded which). The chain is built from TRBV6-5 and TRBJ1-1; 7 nucleotides align to TRBD1. CDR3 in amino acids: CASSYSTGPTEAFF. For the CDR3, the DNA is TGTGCCAGCAGTTACTCGACAGGGCCCACTGAAGCTTTCTTT.